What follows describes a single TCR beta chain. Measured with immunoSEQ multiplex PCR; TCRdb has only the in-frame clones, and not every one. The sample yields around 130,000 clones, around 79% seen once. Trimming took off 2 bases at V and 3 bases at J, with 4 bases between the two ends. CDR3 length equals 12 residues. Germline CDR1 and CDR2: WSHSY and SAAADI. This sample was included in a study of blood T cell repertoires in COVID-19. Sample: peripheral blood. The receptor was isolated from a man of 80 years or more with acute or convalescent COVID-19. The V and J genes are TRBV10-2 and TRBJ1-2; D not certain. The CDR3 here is CASSERDYGYTF. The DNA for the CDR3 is TGCGCCAGCAGTGAGCGGGACTATGGCTACACCTTC.